Listed below are T cell receptor beta chains from one sample, sequenced in a study of human T cells and chemical hapten exposure. A single record per CDR3 protein comes from TCRdb applying MiXCR to the RACE reads. The sample yields over 300,000 distinct CDR3 sequences, around 5.5% seen once. The sample consisted of whole blood, taken in connection with sensitization to the hapten diphenylcyclopropenone (DPC). Receptors originate from a woman in her forties or fifties with alopecia areata. Some clones in this sample may be carry-over from other donors' samples. CDR3s include the opening cysteine and the closing phenylalanine or tryptophan. Each record gives: CDR3 protein, CDR3 DNA, D gene, clone size, CDR3 length, V gene, J gene. D genes are given only for firm matches. Rows give clone size only sometimes, using once, few, many, or a class for an expanded clone.

CDR3aa: CASKIVGTGSPGELFF
CDR3nt: TGTGCCAGCAAGATAGTCGGGACAGGGAGCCCCGGGGAGCTGTTTTTT
d_gene: TRBD1
abundance: few
len: 16
v_gene: TRBV6-5
j_gene: TRBJ2-2

CDR3aa: CASTSSGQGGETQYF
CDR3nt: TGTGCCAGCACCTCATCGGGACAGGGTGGTGAGACCCAGTACTTC
d_gene: TRBD1
abundance: few
len: 15
v_gene: TRBV7-9
j_gene: TRBJ2-5

CDR3aa: CSVVIGGDEQYF
CDR3nt: TGCAGCGTTGTCATTGGGGGTGACGAGCAGTACTTC
d_gene: -
abundance: many
len: 12
v_gene: TRBV29-1
j_gene: TRBJ2-7

CDR3aa: CASSESGPSGANVLTF
CDR3nt: TGTGCCAGCAGTGAATCAGGCCCCTCTGGGGCCAACGTCCTGACTTTC
d_gene: -
abundance: -
len: 16
v_gene: TRBV2
j_gene: TRBJ2-6

CDR3aa: CASSQDWQGTNEKLFF
CDR3nt: TGCGCCAGCAGCCAAGATTGGCAGGGGACTAATGAAAAACTGTTTTTT
d_gene: -
abundance: -
len: 16
v_gene: TRBV4-1
j_gene: TRBJ1-4

CDR3aa: CASRADGGELFF
CDR3nt: TGTGCCAGCCGGGCAGACGGCGGGGAGCTGTTTTTT
d_gene: -
abundance: many
len: 12
v_gene: TRBV19
j_gene: TRBJ2-2

CDR3aa: CASSSLGTARSGNTIYF
CDR3nt: TGTGCCAGCAGCTCTCTCGGGACGGCTCGCTCTGGAAACACCATATATTTT
d_gene: -
abundance: -
len: 17
v_gene: TRBV11-1
j_gene: TRBJ1-3

CDR3aa: CASWGDGPGASTDTQYF
CDR3nt: TGTGCCAGCTGGGGGGACGGTCCAGGGGCGAGCACAGATACGCAGTATTTT
d_gene: -
abundance: few
len: 17
v_gene: TRBV2
j_gene: TRBJ2-3

CDR3aa: CASSLAGNDQPQHF
CDR3nt: TGTGCCAGCAGCTTAGCCGGCAATGATCAGCCCCAGCATTTT
d_gene: -
abundance: -
len: 14
v_gene: TRBV7-6
j_gene: TRBJ1-5

CDR3aa: CASSSLAGTQYF
CDR3nt: TGTGCCAGCAGCTCTCTAGCGGGTACGCAGTATTTT
d_gene: TRBD2
abundance: many
len: 12
v_gene: TRBV7-2
j_gene: TRBJ2-3